The clone carrying this TCR beta chain has a single count. The source of the sample is a study of blood T cell repertoires in COVID-19. On the study more broadly: The United States, Italy and Spain were the sources of the acute and convalescent COVID-19 samples. Sample material is recorded as cDNA or gDNA derived from T cells, B-cell-depleted T cells, or PBMCs.

Authors' methods: Quantification of nucleated cells was approximated via reference gene primer amplification. Using immunoSEQ multiplex PCR, the repertoire was profiled, and TCRdb retains in-frame clones only, with some absent. For V, J and clone size, that table is used; D and trimming come from the DNA. The table has tens of thousands of clones, about 83% seen once. From germline, CDR1 is SGDLS and CDR2 YYNGEE. CDR3 length equals 16 residues. V was pared by 0 bases and J by 7 bases, with 4 bases of the junction left unmatched. This sequence was found in a man aged 35-49 years with acute or convalescent COVID-19. The material sequenced was peripheral blood. The rearrangement uses TRBV9 and TRBJ1-6; 10 bases are shared with TRBD1. The CDR3 region has the DNA TGTGCCAGCAGCGTAGCTCCGGGACAGGGGAATTCACCCCTCCACTTT. Amino acids: CASSVAPGQGNSPLHF.